This T cell receptor (beta chain) came from a study of radiation and T cells in renal cell carcinoma. The CDR3 runs to 14 residues. CDR1 SNHLY and CDR2 FYNNEI come from the germline V gene. Trimming removed 2 bases from V and 5 bases from J, with 12 bases in between. As for treatment: 15 Gy SBRT to primary tumor, nephrectomy 4 weeks later. Nephrectomy followed 15 Gy stereotactic body radiation by 4 weeks. Broader study findings: No pretreatment tumor biopsies were available for baseline clonotypes. Compared with controls, irradiated tumors had more, larger dominant CDR3 motifs.

Repertoires were generated with immunoSEQ multiplex PCR, while TCRdb's copy carries only in-frame clones and drops some. The table shows 15,000 to 20,000 clones, with over 45% occurring only once. Of note for this clone: Its antigen is still unknown.

The sequencing used tumor tissue, collected from a patient whose treatment included radiotherapy and nephrectomy. The receptor was derived from a man aged 45-65 years with renal cell carcinoma. The V call is TRBV2, the J call TRBJ1-2; possibly TRBD1 for D (5 bases). The CDR3 DNA reads as TGTGCCAGCAGTGAACAGGGTTCGGAGTATGGCTACACCTTC. As protein: CASSEQGSEYGYTF.